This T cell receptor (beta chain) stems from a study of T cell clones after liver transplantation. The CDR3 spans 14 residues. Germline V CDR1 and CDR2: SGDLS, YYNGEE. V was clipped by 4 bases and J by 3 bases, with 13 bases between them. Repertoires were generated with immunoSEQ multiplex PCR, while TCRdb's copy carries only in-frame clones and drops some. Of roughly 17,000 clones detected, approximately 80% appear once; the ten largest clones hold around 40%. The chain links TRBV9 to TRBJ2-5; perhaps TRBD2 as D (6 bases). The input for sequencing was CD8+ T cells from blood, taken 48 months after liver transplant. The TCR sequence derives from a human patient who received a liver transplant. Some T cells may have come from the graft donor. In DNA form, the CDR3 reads TGTGCCAGCAGCCCGATGGGAGGAAAAGAGACCCAGTACTTC. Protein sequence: CASSPMGGKETQYF. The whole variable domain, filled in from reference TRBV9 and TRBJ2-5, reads DSGVTQTPKHLITATGQRVTLRCSPRSGDLSVYWYQQSLDQGLQFLIQYYNGEERAKGNILERFSAQQFPDLHSELNLSSLELGDSALYFCASSPMGGKETQYFGPGTRLLVL.